The T cell receptor (beta chain) described here comes from a study of blood T cell repertoires in COVID-19. Overall study: PBMCs, B-cell-depleted T cells, or T cells were the source of the cDNA or gDNA that made up the material.

Original handling: Quantification of nucleated cells was approximated via reference gene primer amplification. Libraries were prepared by immunoSEQ multiplex PCR; TCRdb keeps only in-frame clonotypes and omits some of them. D and trimming come from the DNA, and the V and J calls and clone size come from that table. This table has 100,000 to 120,000 clones, 82% appearing once. There are 13 residues in the CDR3. Trimming at V came to 6 bases and at J to 4 bases, leaving 2 bases not matched to a gene. Germline CDR1 and CDR2: MNHEY and SMNVEV (reference sequence). Sequencing was done on a sample of peripheral blood. This clonotype originated in a woman of 80 years or more with acute or convalescent COVID-19. V and J are TRBV27 and TRBJ2-3, with 9 positions matching TRBD2. The CDR3 DNA reads TGTGCCAGCAGCCGACTAGCGGCAGATACGCAGTATTTT. Protein sequence: CASSRLAADTQYF.